These 10 T cell receptor beta chains came from one sample sequenced in a study of blood T cell repertoires in COVID-19. Measured with immunoSEQ multiplex PCR; TCRdb has only the in-frame clones, and not every one. Here the sample spans approximately 90,000 clones, less than 90% being singletons. Sequencing used peripheral blood. These receptors were obtained from an elderly man with active or convalescent COVID-19.

This CDR3 reads CASSLVGQGYNSPLHF. The CDR3 DNA sequence: TGTGCCAGCAGCTTAGTCGGACAGGGTTATAATTCACCCCTCCACTTT. The chain joins TRBV11-2 to TRBJ1-6, with 8 nucleotides matching TRBD1. Germline lookup yields CDR1 SGHAT and CDR2 FQNNGV. This CDR3 is 16 amino acids long. V gave up 1 base and J gave up 4 bases; unmatched junction bases: 3.

The chain is built from TRBV3-1 (or the pseudogene TRBV3-2) and TRBJ2-2, with 9 nucleotides matching TRBD2. The length of the CDR3 is 17 residues. Trimming took 4 bases from V and 1 from J; bases not matched to a gene: 7. Looked up from germline, CDR1 is LGHDT and CDR2 is YNNKEL (reference sequence). The DNA of the CDR3 is TGTGCCAGCAGCCTCCCGGGACTAGCTCAGAACACCGGGGAGCTGTTTTTT. Protein sequence: CASSLPGLAQNTGELFF.

The chain combines TRBV25-1 with TRBJ2-2; TRBD1 agrees at 7 bases. Trimming removed 5 bases from V and 7 bases from J; junction bases left unmatched: 4. This CDR3 spans 13 amino acids. The V gene's germline CDR1 is MGHDK and CDR2 SYGVNS. The CDR3 loop reads CASSTTGRGELFF. DNA for the CDR3: TGTGCCAGCAGTACGACAGGGCGCGGGGAGCTGTTTTTT.

This clone was found a few times. The chain is built from TRBV11-2 and TRBJ1-2; 11 nucleotides align to TRBD1. CDR3 length: 15 amino acids. V was pared by 1 base and J by 4 bases, with 2 bases of the junction left unmatched. The germline CDR1 and CDR2 sequences are SGHAT and FQNNGV. CDR3 DNA: TGTGCCAGCAGCTTAGGGACAGGGGGCGGCTATGGCTACACCTTC. Its translation is CASSLGTGGGYGYTF.

The rearrangement joins TRBV5-1 to TRBJ2-7, with 12 bases matching TRBD2. After removal of 4 bases from V and 2 bases from J, the junction contained 4 bases not matched to a gene. The CDR3 covers 15 residues. Germline V CDR1 and CDR2: SGHRS, YFSETQ. CDR3 DNA: TGCGCCAGCAGCATACGGACTAGCGGGGCCTACGAGCAGTACTTC. Translating gives CASSIRTSGAYEQYF.

This chain connects TRBV5-1 to TRBJ2-2; D perhaps matches TRBD2 (7 bases). This CDR3 is built from 18 residues. Trimming took 4 bases from V and 0 from J, leaving 19 bases between them. CDR1 and CDR2 (germline): SGHRS, YFSETQ. Here the CDR3 DNA reads TGCGCCAGCAGCGGACCTAGGGGGGGTCTCACGAACACCGGGGAGCTGTTTTTT. It encodes CASSGPRGGLTNTGELFF. Full variable domain (outside the CDR3, taken from reference TRBV5-1 and TRBJ2-2): KAGVTQTPRYLIKTRGQQVTLSCSPISGHRSVSWYQQTPGQGLQFLFEYFSETQRNKGNFPGRFSGRQFSNSRSEMNVSTLELGDSALYLCASSGPRGGLTNTGELFFGEGSRLTVL.

This chain joins TRBV9 and TRBJ2-7; 9 nucleotides line up with TRBD1. Germline V gene lookup returns CDR1 SGDLS and CDR2 YYNGEE. Trimming took 4 bases from V and 4 from J; bases not matched to a gene: 9. This CDR3 has 15 residues. In nucleotides, the CDR3 is TGTGCCAGCAGCCCTCAACAGGGGGCGCCATACGAGCAGTACTTC. This codes for CASSPQQGAPYEQYF.

The genes are TRBV27 and TRBJ2-3; D ambiguous. The CDR3 is 15 residues long. Trimming took off 5 bases at V and 0 bases at J, with 12 bases between the two ends. Germline-derived CDR1 and CDR2 are MNHEY and SMNVEV (reference sequence). CDR3 in DNA: TGTGCCAGCAGTATTCTGACAACTAGCACAGATACGCAGTATTTT. Protein product: CASSILTTSTDTQYF.

The chain carries TRBV2 and TRBJ2-7, with TRBD2 as a possible D gene (7 bases). Germline V gene data show CDR1 as SNHLY and CDR2 as FYNNEI. The CDR3 length is 12 residues. The V gene lost 7 bases and the J gene lost 6 bases, with 13 bases spanning the gap. The CDR3: CASTLGGREQYF. The CDR3, as DNA: TGTGCCAGCACTCTCGGGGGGCGCGAGCAGTACTTC. Full variable domain (outside the CDR3, taken from reference TRBV2 and TRBJ2-7): EPEVTQTPSHQVTQMGQEVILRCVPISNHLYFYWYRQILGQKVEFLVSFYNNEISEKSEIFDDQFSVERPDGSNFTLKIRSTKLEDSAMYFCASTLGGREQYFGPGTRLTVT.

This clone came up once. The chain combines TRBV30 with TRBJ2-3; D gene unclear. The CDR3 is made up of 14 amino acids. V was pared by 4 bases and J by 0 bases, with 11 bases between. Germline-derived CDR1 and CDR2 are GTSNPN and SVGIG (reference sequence). The CDR3 nucleotides are TGTGCCTGGACTTATTTGTCTAGCACAGATACGCAGTATTTT. It specifies CAWTYLSSTDTQYF.